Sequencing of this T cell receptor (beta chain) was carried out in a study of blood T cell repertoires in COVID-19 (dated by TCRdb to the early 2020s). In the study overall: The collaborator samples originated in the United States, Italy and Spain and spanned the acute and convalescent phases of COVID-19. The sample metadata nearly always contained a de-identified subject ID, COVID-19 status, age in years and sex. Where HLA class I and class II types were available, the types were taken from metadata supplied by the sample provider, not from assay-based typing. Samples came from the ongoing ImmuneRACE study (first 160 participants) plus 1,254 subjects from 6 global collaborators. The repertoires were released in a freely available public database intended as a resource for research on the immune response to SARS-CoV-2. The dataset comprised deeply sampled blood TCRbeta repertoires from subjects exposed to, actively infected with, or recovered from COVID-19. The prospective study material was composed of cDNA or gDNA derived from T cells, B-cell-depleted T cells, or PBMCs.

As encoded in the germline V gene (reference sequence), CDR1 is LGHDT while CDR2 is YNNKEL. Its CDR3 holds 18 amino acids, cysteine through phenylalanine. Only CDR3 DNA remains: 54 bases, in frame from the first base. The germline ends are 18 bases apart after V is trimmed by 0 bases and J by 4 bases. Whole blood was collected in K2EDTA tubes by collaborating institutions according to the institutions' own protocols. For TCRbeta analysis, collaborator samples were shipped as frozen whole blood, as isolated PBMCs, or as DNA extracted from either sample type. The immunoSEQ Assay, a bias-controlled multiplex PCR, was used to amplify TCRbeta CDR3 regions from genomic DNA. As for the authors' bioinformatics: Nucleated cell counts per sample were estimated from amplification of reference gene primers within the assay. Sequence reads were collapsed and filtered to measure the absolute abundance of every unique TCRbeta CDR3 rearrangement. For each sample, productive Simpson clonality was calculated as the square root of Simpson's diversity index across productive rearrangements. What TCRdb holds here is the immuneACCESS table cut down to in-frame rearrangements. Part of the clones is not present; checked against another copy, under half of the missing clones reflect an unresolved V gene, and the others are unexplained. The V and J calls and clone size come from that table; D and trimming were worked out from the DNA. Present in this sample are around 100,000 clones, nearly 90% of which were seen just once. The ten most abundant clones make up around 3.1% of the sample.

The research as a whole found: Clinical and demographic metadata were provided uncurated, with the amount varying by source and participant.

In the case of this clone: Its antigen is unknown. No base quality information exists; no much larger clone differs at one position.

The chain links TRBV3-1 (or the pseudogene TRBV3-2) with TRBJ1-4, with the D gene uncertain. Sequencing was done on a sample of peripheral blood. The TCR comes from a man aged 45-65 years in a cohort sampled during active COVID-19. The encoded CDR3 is CASSQDRSGGRRNEKLFF. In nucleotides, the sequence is TGTGCCAGCAGCCAAGATAGATCGGGAGGGCGCCGTAATGAAAAACTGTTTTTT.